These 15 T cell receptor beta chains originate from one sample sequenced in a study of human versus mouse CDR3 diversity and MHC coevolution listed by TCRdb under 2017. Receptors were amplified or captured by the immunoSEQ multiplex PCR assay. This immuneACCESS table, as held by TCRdb, lists in-frame sequences with V and J called but not all clones. Of the missing ones, under half trace to an unresolved V gene in checked studies; the others have no known cause. This sample comprises around 59,000 clones, 85% to 95% of them detected only once. The ten largest clones capture under 20% of the sample. Material for sequencing was naive CD4+ T cells from blood. Sample cell subset or site, as interpreted from the label and publication: CD45RO-negative CD62L-positive naive CD4 T cells. The receptor source for this set is a person in their 60s in good health.

This chain uses TRBV5-1 with TRBJ2-7; D uncertain. The CDR3 is made up of 14 amino acids. V lost 0 bases to trimming and J lost 2 bases, with 9 bases between them. The germline V gene encodes CDR1 SGHRS and CDR2 YFSETQ. The CDR3 spells CASSLGGSPYEQYF. The CDR3, as DNA: TGCGCCAGCAGCTTGGGAGGCAGTCCCTACGAGCAGTACTTC.

This chain uses TRBV2 with TRBJ1-1; weak D call: TRBD1 (5 bases). V was cut by 0 bases and J by 5 bases, with 22 bases left in between. This CDR3 contains 18 residues. Germline lookup yields CDR1 SNHLY and CDR2 FYNNEI. CDR3 DNA: TGTGCCAGCAGTGAAGCGGGGGAGGGTTGGAGGGCCGGGACTGAAGCTTTCTTT. Translation: CASSEAGEGWRAGTEAFF.

This chain joins TRBV11-2 and TRBJ2-7; tentatively, D is TRBD2 (5 bases). This CDR3 has 18 amino acids. The germline V gene encodes CDR1 SGHAT and CDR2 FQNNGV. Trimming shortened V by 1 base and J by 2 bases, and 21 bases separated the two germline ends. This chain's CDR3 is CASSLALKWTGPAYEQYF. Here the CDR3 DNA reads TGTGCCAGCAGCTTAGCGCTAAAGTGGACTGGACCGGCCTACGAGCAGTACTTC.

There are a few counts of this clone. The rearrangement joins TRBV2 to TRBJ2-7; D not resolved. Germline-derived CDR1 and CDR2 are SNHLY and FYNNEI. This CDR3 region has 12 residues. V dropped 3 bases and J dropped 2 bases, with 5 bases sitting between them. CDR3 loop: CASSDWPYEQYF. The CDR3 nucleotides read TGTGCCAGCAGTGACTGGCCCTACGAGCAGTACTTC.

The V and J genes are TRBV6-1 and TRBJ1-1, with D maybe TRBD1 (5 bases). Germline loops: CDR1 MNHNS, CDR2 SASEGT. This CDR3 spans 10 amino acids. Trimming took off 5 bases at V and 11 bases at J, with 9 bases between the two ends. CDR3 DNA: TGTGCCAGCAGTCGGGAGGGGGCTTTCTTT. This translates into CASSREGAFF.

The chain employs TRBV11-2 and TRBJ2-7; no definite D call. Per the germline V gene, CDR1 is SGHAT and CDR2 is FQNNGV. The length of the CDR3 is 11 residues. The V gene lost 4 bases and the J gene lost 3 bases, with 4 bases spanning the gap. The CDR3 DNA reads as TGTGCCAGCAGCTCGAGCTACGAGCAGTACTTC. Protein product: CASSSSYEQYF.

This clone was picked up one time. The rearrangement uses TRBV29-1 and TRBJ1-1, with 7 bases aligning to TRBD1. Germline V lookup: CDR1 SQVTM, CDR2 ANQGSEA. This CDR3 has 13 residues. The CDR3: CRGQANMNTEAFF. CDR3 nucleotides: TGCCGTGGACAGGCGAACATGAACACTGAAGCTTTCTTT.

The chain employs TRBV19 and TRBJ2-3; D unresolved. This CDR3 is built from 12 residues. The germline CDR1 and CDR2 sequences are LNHDA and SQIVND (reference sequence). V lost 7 bases and J 2 bases, leaving 7 bases between the germline ends. The CDR3 reads CASTSLTDTQYF. The CDR3 DNA follows: TGTGCCAGTACCTCCCTCACAGATACGCAGTATTTT.

The rearrangement uses TRBV5-1 and TRBJ2-1; 11 nucleotides agree with TRBD2. J gave up 12 bases and V 5 bases, and 10 bases lay outside the gene matches. Germline loops: CDR1 SGHRS, CDR2 YFSETQ. This CDR3 contains 14 residues. Here the CDR3 DNA reads TGCGCCAGCAGAAGACTAGCGGGGAATGATGGGCAGTTCTTC. The encoded protein is CASRRLAGNDGQFF.

The chain has TRBV9 and TRBJ2-1; 9 positions agree with TRBD2. The ends lost 0 bases at V and 6 bases at J; junction bases unmatched: 13. The CDR3 runs 18 residues. From germline, CDR1 is SGDLS and CDR2 YYNGEE. The CDR3 loop reads CASSVVSGTSIEGNEQFF. The CDR3 region has the DNA TGTGCCAGCAGCGTAGTATCCGGGACTAGCATCGAAGGCAATGAGCAGTTCTTC.

This clone was found once. The J gene is TRBJ1-1, the V gene TRBV30; D is ambiguous. The V end was cut by 5 bases, the J end by 5 bases, with 9 bases between. Germline V CDR1 and CDR2: GTSNPN, SVGIG (reference sequence). This CDR3 spans 11 amino acids. The CDR3 DNA reads TGTGCCTGGGTAGGGAGGACTGAAGCTTTCTTT. Translating it yields CAWVGRTEAFF.

The rearrangement links TRBV5-6 to TRBJ2-3; tentatively, D is TRBD1 (7 bases). The V gene lost 4 bases and the J gene lost 2 bases, with 17 bases spanning the gap. Per the germline V gene, CDR1 is SGHDT and CDR2 is YYEEEE. The CDR3 has 16 amino acids. DNA of the CDR3: TGTGCCAGCAGCCCCCTGGCGGGACAGTCCACAGATACGCAGTATTTT. Amino acid sequence: CASSPLAGQSTDTQYF.

V is TRBV28 and J is TRBJ2-1; 8 bases align to TRBD2. Germline V gives CDR1 MDHEN, CDR2 SYDVKM. V shed 2 bases and J 9 bases; nucleotides not matched to a gene: 6. The CDR3 totals 14 residues. As DNA, the CDR3 is TGTGCCAGCAGTTTAGGGACTAGTAGGCGTGAGCAGTTCTTC. Protein product: CASSLGTSRREQFF.

The chain is built from TRBV27 and TRBJ1-1, with 8 bases that match TRBD1. V shed 4 bases and J 8 bases; nucleotides not matched to a gene: 24. Germline V gene sequence: CDR1 MNHEY, CDR2 SMNVEV (reference sequence). This CDR3 contains 19 residues. CDR3 in amino acids: CASSSTGVGLMGGLKEAFF. DNA of the CDR3: TGTGCCAGCAGTTCGACAGGGGTGGGCCTTATGGGGGGACTTAAAGAAGCTTTCTTT.

This clone was detected once. The chain links TRBV4-2 to TRBJ2-5; 9 nucleotides align to TRBD2. V trimming: 1 base; J trimming: 5 bases; junction bases outside the gene matches: 8. The CDR3 has 16 residues. Germline CDR1 and CDR2: LGHNA and YNFKEQ. CDR3 DNA sequence: TGTGCCAGCAGCCAAGGAGTAGCGGGAGTGTTGGAGACCCAGTACTTC. Encoded protein: CASSQGVAGVLETQYF.